These 10 T cell receptor beta chains share one sample of origin, sequenced in a study of CD8 T cells in ankylosing spondylitis. Each CDR3 protein is one row after TCRdb ran MiXCR on the 5' RACE reads. The sample lists about 500,000 distinct CDR3 sequences; roughly 13% were seen once. No antigens are known for them. General study findings and limits: A motif of eight highly homologous TCR beta variants was seen as apparently characteristic of ankylosing spondylitis blood.

The sample comprised blood, either unsorted or a sorted T cell fraction (not recorded which). These receptor sequences come from a male donor with ankylosing spondylitis.

This clonotype appeared a few times. The J gene is TRBJ2-5, the V gene TRBV10-1, with D uncertain. Trimming removed 8 bases from V and 3 bases from J, with 4 bases in between. CDR1 WNHNN and CDR2 SYGVQD come from the germline V gene (reference sequence). This CDR3 contains 10 residues. CDR3 residues: CASLEETQYF. The CDR3 DNA sequence: TGCGCCAGCCTCGAAGAGACCCAGTACTTC.

This clonotype was seen more than once but under ten times. The genes are TRBV5-1 and TRBJ2-1, with TRBD2 identical over 12 bases. The CDR3 covers 16 residues. The germline V gene has CDR1 SGHRS and CDR2 YFSETQ. V trimming: 6 bases; J trimming: 9 bases; junction bases outside the gene matches: 13. CDR3 protein: CASTWVLAGGVGEQFF. In DNA form, the CDR3 reads TGCGCCAGCACCTGGGTCCTAGCGGGAGGGGTTGGTGAGCAGTTCTTC.

This clonotype was counted a few times. This sequence joins TRBV5-1 and TRBJ1-5, with D possibly TRBD1 on 6 matching bases. V lost 4 bases and J 2 bases, leaving 13 bases between the germline ends. The germline V gene has CDR1 SGHRS and CDR2 YFSETQ. The CDR3 is 15 residues long. CDR3 sequence reads: CASSPTGSRNQPQHF. The CDR3 region has the DNA TGCGCCAGCAGCCCAACAGGGTCGCGCAATCAGCCCCAGCATTTT.

This clonotype was seen more than once but under ten times. The chain uses TRBV6-6 and TRBJ2-1, with 10 bases matching TRBD1. The CDR3 extends over 13 amino acids. Unmatched junction bases numbered 5, after V lost 6 bases and J lost 9 bases. Looked up from germline, CDR1 is MNHNY and CDR2 is SVGAGI (reference sequence). The CDR3 is CASSGTGEGEQFF. CDR3 coding DNA: TGTGCCAGCAGCGGGACAGGGGAAGGTGAGCAGTTCTTC.

This clonotype showed up many times. This sequence joins TRBV12-3 or TRBV12-4 and TRBJ2-1; 10 nucleotides match TRBD2. The ends lost 8 bases at V and 15 bases at J; junction bases unmatched: 7. The CDR3 has 11 residues. In DNA form, the CDR3 reads TGTGCCAGCCACAAGGGACTAGCGTCGTTCTTC. Translation gives CASHKGLASFF.

The chain joins TRBV12-3 or TRBV12-4 to TRBJ2-2; 8 bases align to TRBD2. The CDR3 has 15 amino acids. J gave up 5 bases and V 5 bases, and 7 bases lay outside the gene matches. The CDR3 is CASSSRLAPTGELFF. As DNA, the CDR3 is TGTGCCAGCAGTAGCAGACTAGCGCCGACCGGGGAGCTGTTTTTT.

The chain combines TRBV20-1 with TRBJ2-5; 8 positions match TRBD2. The CDR3 length is 14 residues. After removal of 3 bases from V and 7 bases from J, the junction contained 10 bases not matched to a gene. Germline CDR1 and CDR2: DFQATT and SNEGSKA (reference sequence). CDR3 in DNA: TGCAGTGCTAGCCCCGGGACTAGTAGGGGGACCCAGTACTTC. It is translated as CSASPGTSRGTQYF.

This clonotype has only a few counts. This chain joins TRBV5-1 and TRBJ1-1, with unresolved D. CDR1 is SGHRS, CDR2 YFSETQ, per germline. V lost 2 bases to trimming and J lost 4 bases, with 18 bases between them. This CDR3 has 16 residues. This chain's CDR3 is CASSFQVQRQTTEAFF. CDR3 DNA: TGCGCCAGCAGCTTCCAGGTTCAACGCCAGACCACTGAAGCTTTCTTT.

V gene TRBV5-6 combines with J gene TRBJ1-2; maybe TRBD1 (5 bases). This CDR3 contains 13 residues. V was cut by 1 base and J by 7 bases, with 11 bases left in between. Per germline, CDR1 SGHDT and CDR2 YYEEEE. The CDR3 region is CASSLRRGPGYTF. Here the CDR3 DNA reads TGTGCCAGCAGCTTGCGTCGGGGACCTGGCTACACCTTC. Looking up the rest from reference TRBV5-6 and TRBJ1-2 gives the full variable domain: DAGVTQSPTHLIKTRGQQVTLRCSPKSGHDTVSWYQQALGQGPQFIFQYYEEEERQRGNFPDRFSGHQFPNYSSELNVNALLLGDSALYLCASSLRRGPGYTFGSGTRLTVV.

This CDR3 is CSARWRLAGPYEQYF. The CDR3 coding sequence is TGCAGTGCTAGATGGAGACTAGCGGGCCCCTACGAGCAGTACTTC. V and J are TRBV20-1 and TRBJ2-7; 10 nucleotides agree with TRBD2. CDR1 is DFQATT and CDR2 is SNEGSKA in the germline V gene (reference sequence). The CDR3 has 15 residues. Trimming took 2 bases from V and 2 from J; bases not matched to a gene: 6.